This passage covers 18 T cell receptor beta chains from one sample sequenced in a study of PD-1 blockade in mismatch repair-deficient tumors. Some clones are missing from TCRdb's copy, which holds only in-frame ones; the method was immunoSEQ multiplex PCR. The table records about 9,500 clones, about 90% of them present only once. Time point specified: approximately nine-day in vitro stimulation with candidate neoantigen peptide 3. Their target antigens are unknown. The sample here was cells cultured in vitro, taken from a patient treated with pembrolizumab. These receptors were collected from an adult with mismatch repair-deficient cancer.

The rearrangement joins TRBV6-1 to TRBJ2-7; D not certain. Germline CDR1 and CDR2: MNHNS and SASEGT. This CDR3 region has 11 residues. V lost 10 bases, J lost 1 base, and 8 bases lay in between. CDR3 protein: CAIGPSYEQYF. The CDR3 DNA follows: TGTGCCATCGGGCCTTCCTACGAGCAGTACTTC.

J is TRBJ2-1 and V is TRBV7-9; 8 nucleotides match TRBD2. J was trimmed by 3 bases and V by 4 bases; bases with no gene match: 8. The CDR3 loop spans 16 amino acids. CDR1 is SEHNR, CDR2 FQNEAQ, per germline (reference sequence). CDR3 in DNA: TGTGCCAGCAGCTCTACGGGTAGCGGGAACTACAATGAGCAGTTCTTC. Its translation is CASSSTGSGNYNEQFF.

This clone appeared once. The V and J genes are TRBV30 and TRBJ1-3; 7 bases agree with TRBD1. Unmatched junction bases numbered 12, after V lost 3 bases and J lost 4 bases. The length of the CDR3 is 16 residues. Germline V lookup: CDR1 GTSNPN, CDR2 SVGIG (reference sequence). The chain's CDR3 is CAWSRGRQGRGNTIYF. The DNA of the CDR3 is TGTGCCTGGAGCCGCGGGAGACAGGGTCGCGGAAACACCATATATTTT.

The CDR3 sequence is CASSQGDRGRIPDYGYTF. CDR3 DNA sequence: TGTGCCAGCAGCCAAGGTGACAGGGGGCGCATCCCTGACTATGGCTACACCTTC. The rearrangement uses TRBV4-2 and TRBJ1-2; 10 bases agree with TRBD1. Unmatched junction bases numbered 11, after V lost 1 base and J lost 3 bases. Germline V gene sequence: CDR1 LGHNA, CDR2 YNFKEQ. This CDR3 contains 18 residues.

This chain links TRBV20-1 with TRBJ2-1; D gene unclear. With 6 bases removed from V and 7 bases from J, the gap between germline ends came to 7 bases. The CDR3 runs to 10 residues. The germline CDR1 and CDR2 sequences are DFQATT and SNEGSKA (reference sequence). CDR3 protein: CSATRNEQFF. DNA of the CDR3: TGCAGTGCAACCCGTAATGAGCAGTTCTTC.

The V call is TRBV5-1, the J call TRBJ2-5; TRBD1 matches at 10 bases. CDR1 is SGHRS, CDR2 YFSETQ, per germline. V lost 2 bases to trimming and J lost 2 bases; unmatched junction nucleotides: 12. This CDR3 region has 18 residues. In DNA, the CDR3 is TGCGCCAGCAGCTTTGGATACTCGGACAGGGGGGAACAAGAGACCCAGTACTTC. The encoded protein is CASSFGYSDRGEQETQYF.

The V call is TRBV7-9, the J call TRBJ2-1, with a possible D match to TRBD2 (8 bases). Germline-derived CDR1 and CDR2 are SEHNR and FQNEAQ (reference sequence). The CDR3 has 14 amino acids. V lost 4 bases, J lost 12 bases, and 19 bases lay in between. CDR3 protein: CASSSGTAGATQFF. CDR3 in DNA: TGTGCCAGCAGCTCGGGGACAGCGGGAGCTACGCAGTTCTTC.

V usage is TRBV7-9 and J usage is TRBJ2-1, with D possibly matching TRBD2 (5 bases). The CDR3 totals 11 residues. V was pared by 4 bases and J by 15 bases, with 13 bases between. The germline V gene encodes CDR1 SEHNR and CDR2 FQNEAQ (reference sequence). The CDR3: CASSSSGMSFF. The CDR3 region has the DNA TGTGCCAGCAGCTCTTCGGGGATGTCGTTCTTC.

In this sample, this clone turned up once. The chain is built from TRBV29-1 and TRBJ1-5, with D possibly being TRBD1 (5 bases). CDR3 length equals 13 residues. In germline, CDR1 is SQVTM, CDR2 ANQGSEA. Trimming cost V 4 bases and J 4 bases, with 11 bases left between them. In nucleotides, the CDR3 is TGCAGCGTTGGTGAGACAGAGAATCAGCCCCAGCATTTT. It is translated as CSVGETENQPQHF.

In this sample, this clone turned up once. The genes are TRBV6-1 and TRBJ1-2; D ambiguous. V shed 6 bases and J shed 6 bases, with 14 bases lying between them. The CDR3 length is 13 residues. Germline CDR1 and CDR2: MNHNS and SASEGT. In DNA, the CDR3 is TGTGCCAGCAGAAGAGACCTACAAGATGGCTACACCTTC. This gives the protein CASRRDLQDGYTF.

DNA for the CDR3: TGCGCCAGCAGCTCGGGAGTTGGGTACGAGCAGTACTTC. This translates into CASSSGVGYEQYF. This chain uses TRBV5-1 with TRBJ2-7; the D gene is possibly TRBD2 (6 bases). Trimming took off 3 bases at V and 4 bases at J, with 11 bases between the two ends. This CDR3 region has 13 residues. The germline gives CDR1 SGHRS, CDR2 YFSETQ.

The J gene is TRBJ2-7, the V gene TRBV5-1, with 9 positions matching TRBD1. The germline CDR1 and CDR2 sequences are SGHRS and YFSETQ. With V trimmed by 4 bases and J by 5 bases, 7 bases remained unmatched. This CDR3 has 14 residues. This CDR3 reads CASSPGDRAHEQYF. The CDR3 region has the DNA TGCGCCAGCAGCCCGGGGGACAGGGCCCACGAGCAGTACTTC.

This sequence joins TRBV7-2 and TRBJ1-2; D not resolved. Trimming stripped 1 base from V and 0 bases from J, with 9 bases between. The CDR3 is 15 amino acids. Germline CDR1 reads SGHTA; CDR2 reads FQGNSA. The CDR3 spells CASSLGGTANYGYTF. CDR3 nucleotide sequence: TGTGCCAGCAGCTTAGGGGGTACAGCTAACTATGGCTACACCTTC.

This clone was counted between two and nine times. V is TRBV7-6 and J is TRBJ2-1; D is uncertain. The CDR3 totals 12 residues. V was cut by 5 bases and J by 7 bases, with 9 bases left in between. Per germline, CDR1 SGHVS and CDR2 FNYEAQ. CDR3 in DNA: TGTGCCAGCAGCCAGGTACTTAATGAGCAGTTCTTC. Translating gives CASSQVLNEQFF.

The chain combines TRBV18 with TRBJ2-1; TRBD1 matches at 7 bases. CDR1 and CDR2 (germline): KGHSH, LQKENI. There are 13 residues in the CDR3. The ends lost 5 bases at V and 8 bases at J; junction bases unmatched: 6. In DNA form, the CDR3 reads TGTGCCAGCTCATCCCAACAGGGGTATGAGCAGTTCTTC. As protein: CASSSQQGYEQFF.

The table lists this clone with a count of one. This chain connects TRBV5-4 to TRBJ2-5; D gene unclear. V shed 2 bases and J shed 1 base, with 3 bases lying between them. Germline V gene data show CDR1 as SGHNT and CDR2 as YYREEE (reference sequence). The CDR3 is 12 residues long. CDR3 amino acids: CASSFPQETQYF. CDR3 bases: TGTGCCAGCAGCTTCCCCCAAGAGACCCAGTACTTC.

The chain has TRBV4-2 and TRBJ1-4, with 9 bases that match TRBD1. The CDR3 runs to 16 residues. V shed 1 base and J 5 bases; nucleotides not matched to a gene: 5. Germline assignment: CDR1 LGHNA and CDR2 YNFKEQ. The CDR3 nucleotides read TGTGCCAGCAGCCAAGGACAGGGGGTTGCAAATGAAAAACTGTTTTTT. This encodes CASSQGQGVANEKLFF.

This CDR3 is CASRGGGSQETQYF. The CDR3 region has the DNA TGTGCCAGCAGAGGAGGCGGGTCTCAAGAGACCCAGTACTTC. This sequence joins TRBV6-1 and TRBJ2-5; weak D call: TRBD2 (5 bases). V shed 6 bases and J shed 2 bases, with 13 bases lying between them. Germline V lookup: CDR1 MNHNS, CDR2 SASEGT. CDR3 size: 14 residues.